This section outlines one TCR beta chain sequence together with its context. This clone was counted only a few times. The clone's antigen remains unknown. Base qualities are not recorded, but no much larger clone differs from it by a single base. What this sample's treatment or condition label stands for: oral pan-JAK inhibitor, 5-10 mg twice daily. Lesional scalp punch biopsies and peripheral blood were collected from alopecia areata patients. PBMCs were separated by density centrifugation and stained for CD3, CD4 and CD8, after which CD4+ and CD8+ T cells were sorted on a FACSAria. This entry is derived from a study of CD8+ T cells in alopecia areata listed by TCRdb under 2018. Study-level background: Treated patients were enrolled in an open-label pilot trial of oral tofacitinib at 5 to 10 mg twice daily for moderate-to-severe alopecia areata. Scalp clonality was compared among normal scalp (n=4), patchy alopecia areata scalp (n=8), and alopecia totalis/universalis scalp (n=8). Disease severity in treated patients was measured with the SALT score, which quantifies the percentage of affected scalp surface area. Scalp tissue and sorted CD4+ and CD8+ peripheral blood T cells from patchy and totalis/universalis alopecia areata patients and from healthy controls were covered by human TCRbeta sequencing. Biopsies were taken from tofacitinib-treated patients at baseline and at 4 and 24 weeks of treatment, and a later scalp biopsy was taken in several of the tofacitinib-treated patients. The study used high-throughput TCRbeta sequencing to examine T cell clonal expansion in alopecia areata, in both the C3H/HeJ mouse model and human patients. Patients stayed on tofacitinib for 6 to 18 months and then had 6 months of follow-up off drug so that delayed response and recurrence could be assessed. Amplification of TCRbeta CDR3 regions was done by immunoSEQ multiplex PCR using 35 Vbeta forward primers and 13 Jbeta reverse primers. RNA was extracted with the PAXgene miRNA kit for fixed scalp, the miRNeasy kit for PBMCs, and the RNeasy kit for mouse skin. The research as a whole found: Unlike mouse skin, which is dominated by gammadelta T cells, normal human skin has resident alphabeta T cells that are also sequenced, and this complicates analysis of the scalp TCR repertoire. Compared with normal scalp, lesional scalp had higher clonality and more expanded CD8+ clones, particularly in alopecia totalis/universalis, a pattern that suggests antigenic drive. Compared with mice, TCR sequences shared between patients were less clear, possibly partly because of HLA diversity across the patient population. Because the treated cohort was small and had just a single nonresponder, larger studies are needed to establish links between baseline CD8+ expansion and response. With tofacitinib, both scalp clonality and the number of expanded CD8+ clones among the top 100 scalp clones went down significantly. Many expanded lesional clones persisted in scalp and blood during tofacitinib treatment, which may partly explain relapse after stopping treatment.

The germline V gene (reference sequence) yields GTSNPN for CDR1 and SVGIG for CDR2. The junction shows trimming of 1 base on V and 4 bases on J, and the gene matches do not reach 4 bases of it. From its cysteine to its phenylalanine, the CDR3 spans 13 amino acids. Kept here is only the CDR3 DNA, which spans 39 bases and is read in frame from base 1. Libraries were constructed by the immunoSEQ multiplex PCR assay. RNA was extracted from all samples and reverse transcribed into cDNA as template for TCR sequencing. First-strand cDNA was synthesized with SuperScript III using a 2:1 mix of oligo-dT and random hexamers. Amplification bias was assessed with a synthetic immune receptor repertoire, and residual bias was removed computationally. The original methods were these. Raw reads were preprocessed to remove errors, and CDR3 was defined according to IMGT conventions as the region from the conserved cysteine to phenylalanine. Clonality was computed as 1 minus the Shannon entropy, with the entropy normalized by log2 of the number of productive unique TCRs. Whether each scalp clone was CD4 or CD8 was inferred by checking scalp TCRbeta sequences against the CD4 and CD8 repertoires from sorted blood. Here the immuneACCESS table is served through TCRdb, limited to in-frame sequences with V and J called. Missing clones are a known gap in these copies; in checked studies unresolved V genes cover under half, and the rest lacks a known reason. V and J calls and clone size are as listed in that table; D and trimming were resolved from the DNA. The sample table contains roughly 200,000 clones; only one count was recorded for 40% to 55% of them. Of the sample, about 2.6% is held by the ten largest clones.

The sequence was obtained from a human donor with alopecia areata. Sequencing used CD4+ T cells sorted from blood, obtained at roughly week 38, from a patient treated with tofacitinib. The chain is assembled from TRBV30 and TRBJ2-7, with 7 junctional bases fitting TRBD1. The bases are TGTGCCTGGAGTGCGGGACAGCAGTACGAGCAGTACTTC. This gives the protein CAWSAGQQYEQYF.